This record covers a single T cell receptor beta chain. The target antigen is unknown. This specimen comes from a study of T cell responses to AZD1222 COVID-19 vaccine. Study-level results: Spike-wide vaccine-associated CD4 TCRs dominated at 160-218 and 743-854. The donors showed a predominance of white British ancestry and of females, with possible underestimation of clonal diversity. It was only a handful of AZD1222 recipients who were seropositive at baseline. Sampling that yielded the repertoires occurred only after the peak T cell response.

The germline V and J ends were trimmed by 4 bases and 7 bases, with 10 bases remaining between them. Germline V lookup: CDR1 LGHNA, CDR2 YNFKEQ. This CDR3 contains 13 residues. Method: immunoSEQ multiplex PCR; TCRdb's copy keeps in-frame clones and lacks some. The repertoire holds 110,000 or so clones, with about nine tenths as singletons. Sequences were derived from peripheral blood, sampled on day 0 of AZD1222 vaccination. The receptor comes from an adult in good health. The chain joins TRBV4-2 to TRBJ2-2; no definite D call. The CDR3 DNA is TGTGCCAGCAGCCCGATAGGAGTCGGGGAGCTGTTTTTT. This sequence encodes CASSPIGVGELFF.